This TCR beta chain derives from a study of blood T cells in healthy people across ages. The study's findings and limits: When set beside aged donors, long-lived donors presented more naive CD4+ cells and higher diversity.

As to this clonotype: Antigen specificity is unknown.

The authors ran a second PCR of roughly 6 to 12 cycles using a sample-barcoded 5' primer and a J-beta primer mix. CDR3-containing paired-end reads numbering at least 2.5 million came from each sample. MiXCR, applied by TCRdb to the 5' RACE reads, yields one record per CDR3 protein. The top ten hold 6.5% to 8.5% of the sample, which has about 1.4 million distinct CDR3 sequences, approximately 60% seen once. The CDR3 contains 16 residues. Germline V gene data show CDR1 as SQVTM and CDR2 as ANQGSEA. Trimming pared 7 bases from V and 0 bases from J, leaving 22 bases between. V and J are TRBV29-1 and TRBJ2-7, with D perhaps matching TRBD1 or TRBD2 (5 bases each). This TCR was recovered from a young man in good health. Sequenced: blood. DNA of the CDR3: TGCAGCGCTCGTGGGGGTCTCGACAGCCACTCCTACGAGCAGTACTTC. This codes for CSARGGLDSHSYEQYF.